The sequence of this T cell receptor (beta chain) was determined in a study of T cells in Graves' hyperthyroidism and ophthalmopathy. This clonotype came up a few times. Its antigen is not known. Study results and caveats: Among clonotypes expanded in thyroid above 0.001, most were also found in blood.

The CDR3 is 13 amino acids. Germline CDR1 and CDR2: WNHNN and SYGVQD (reference sequence). The ends were cut back, 5 bases at V and 6 bases at J, with 10 bases in the middle. The study left out patients who had uncontrolled infection, other autoimmune disease, pregnancy or lactation. Regions amplified from RNA transcripts were the TCR beta CDR3 regions. The TCR CDR3 was amplified in a first-round RT-PCR using the HTBI primer set. TCRdb passed the multiplex PCR reads through MiXCR, listing each CDR3 protein once. The data show 350,000 to 450,000 distinct CDR3 sequences, approximately 13% seen once. This sequence originates from a woman between 55 and 75 years old with Graves' hyperthyroidism. Sequences were obtained from blood. V and J are TRBV10-1 and TRBJ2-2, with D possibly being TRBD1 or TRBD2 (5 bases each). CDR3 in DNA: TGCGCCAGCAGTATGGGGACCCCCGGGGAGCTGTTTTTT. This encodes CASSMGTPGELFF.